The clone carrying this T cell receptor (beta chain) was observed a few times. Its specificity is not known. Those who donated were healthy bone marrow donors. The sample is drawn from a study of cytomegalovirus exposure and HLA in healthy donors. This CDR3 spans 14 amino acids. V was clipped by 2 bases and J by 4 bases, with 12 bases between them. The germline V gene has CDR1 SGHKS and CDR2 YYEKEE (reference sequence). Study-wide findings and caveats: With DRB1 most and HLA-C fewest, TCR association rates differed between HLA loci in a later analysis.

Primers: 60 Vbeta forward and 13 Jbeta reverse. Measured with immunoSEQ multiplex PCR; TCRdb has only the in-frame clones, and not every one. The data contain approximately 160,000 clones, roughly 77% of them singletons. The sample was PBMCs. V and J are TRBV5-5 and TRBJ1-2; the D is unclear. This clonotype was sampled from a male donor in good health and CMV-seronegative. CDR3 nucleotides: TGTGCCAGCAGCTTATGGACGGGAACCTATGGCTACACCTTC. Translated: CASSLWTGTYGYTF.